The following is a TCR beta chain sequence with its context. Its antigen remains unknown. These data originate in a study of T-cell memory formation after mild COVID-19. General study results and limits: CD4+ contracting clones lay mainly in CM and EM, CD8+ ones in EMRA. From day 15 to 85, contracting clones were balanced between CD4 and CD8, whereas later expanders leaned toward CD4+.

TCRdb recomputed calls from the 5' RACE reads with MiXCR, one row per CDR3 protein. This sample carries around 530,000 distinct CDR3 sequences, less than 25% of them seen once, and the ten largest clones take about 8.4%. Per germline, CDR1 SGHRS and CDR2 YFSETQ. V lost 3 bases to trimming and J lost 0 bases; unmatched junction nucleotides: 6. CDR3 length: 17 amino acids. This receptor was taken from an adult woman who had mild COVID-19 (a few samples of this study predate the infection). Cell type and time point are not known. J is TRBJ2-7 and V is TRBV5-1, with 13 bases identical to TRBD2. The sequenced sample was PBMCs or a T cell subset sorted from them (not recorded which). In nucleotides, the CDR3 is TGCGCCAGCAGCTCCAGACTAGCGGGGGGCTACTCCTACGAGCAGTACTTC. Protein: CASSSRLAGGYSYEQYF.